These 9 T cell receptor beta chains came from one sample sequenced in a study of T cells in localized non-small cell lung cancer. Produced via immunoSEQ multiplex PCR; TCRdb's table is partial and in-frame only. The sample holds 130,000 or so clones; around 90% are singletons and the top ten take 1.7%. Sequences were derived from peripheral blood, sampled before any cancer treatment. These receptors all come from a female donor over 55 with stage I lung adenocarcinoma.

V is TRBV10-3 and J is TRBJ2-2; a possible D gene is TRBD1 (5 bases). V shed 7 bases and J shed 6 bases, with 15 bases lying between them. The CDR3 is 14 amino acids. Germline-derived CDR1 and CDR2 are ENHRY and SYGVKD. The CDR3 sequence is CAITPSGLAGELFF. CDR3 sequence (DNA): TGTGCCATCACCCCCTCAGGGTTGGCCGGGGAGCTGTTTTTT.

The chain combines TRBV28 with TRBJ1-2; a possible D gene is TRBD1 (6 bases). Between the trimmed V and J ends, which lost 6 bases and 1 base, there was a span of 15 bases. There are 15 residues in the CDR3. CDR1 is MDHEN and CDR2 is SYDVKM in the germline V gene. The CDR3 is CASSPGGQSNYGYTF. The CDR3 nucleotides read TGTGCCAGCAGCCCCGGGGGGCAAAGTAACTATGGCTACACCTTC.

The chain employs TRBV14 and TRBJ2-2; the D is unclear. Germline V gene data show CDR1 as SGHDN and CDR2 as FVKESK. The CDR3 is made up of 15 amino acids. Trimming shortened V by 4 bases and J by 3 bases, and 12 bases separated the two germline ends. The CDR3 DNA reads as TGTGCCAGCAGCCGTAAGGTTTGGGACACCGGGGAGCTGTTTTTT. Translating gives CASSRKVWDTGELFF.

The CDR3 DNA sequence: TGTGCCAGCTCCGCTATGGCACTTGGGGAGACCCAGTACTTC. Translating it yields CASSAMALGETQYF. V usage is TRBV18 and J usage is TRBJ2-5, with D uncertain. The CDR3 has 14 residues. The V gene lost 6 bases and the J gene lost 5 bases, with 16 bases spanning the gap. Looked up from germline, CDR1 is KGHSH and CDR2 is LQKENI.

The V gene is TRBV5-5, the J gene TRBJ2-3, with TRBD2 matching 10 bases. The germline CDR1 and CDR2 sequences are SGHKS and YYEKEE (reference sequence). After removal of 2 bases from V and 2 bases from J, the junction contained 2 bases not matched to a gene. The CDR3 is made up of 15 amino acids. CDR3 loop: CASSFLAGVTDTQYF. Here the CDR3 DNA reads TGTGCCAGCAGCTTCCTAGCGGGAGTCACAGATACGCAGTATTTT.

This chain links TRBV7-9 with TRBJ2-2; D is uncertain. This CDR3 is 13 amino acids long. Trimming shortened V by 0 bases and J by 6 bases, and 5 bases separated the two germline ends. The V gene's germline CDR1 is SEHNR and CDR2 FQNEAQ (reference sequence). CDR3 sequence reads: CASSLAAAGELFF. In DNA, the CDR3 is TGTGCCAGCAGCTTAGCGGCCGCCGGGGAGCTGTTTTTT.

CDR3 amino acids: CASYRNPQQENLETQYF. CDR3 nucleotides: TGTGCCAGCTATAGAAATCCCCAACAGGAGAATTTGGAGACCCAGTACTTC. V and J are TRBV7-3 and TRBJ2-5, with a possible D match to TRBD1 (5 bases). Germline CDR1 and CDR2: SGHTA and FQGTGA. Trimming stripped 8 bases from V and 5 bases from J, with 27 bases between. CDR3 length equals 17 residues.

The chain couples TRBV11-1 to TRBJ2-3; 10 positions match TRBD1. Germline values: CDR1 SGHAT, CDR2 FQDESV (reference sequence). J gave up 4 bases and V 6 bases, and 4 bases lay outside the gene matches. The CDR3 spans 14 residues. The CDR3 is CASRPTGGADTQYF. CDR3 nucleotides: TGTGCCAGCAGGCCGACAGGGGGCGCAGATACGCAGTATTTT.

CDR3 coding DNA: TGTGCCAGCAGCTTGGGGGACTATCTAGGGGAGCTGTTTTTT. As protein: CASSLGDYLGELFF. V and J are TRBV5-4 and TRBJ2-2, with 7 bases identical to TRBD2. CDR1 SGHNT and CDR2 YYREEE come from the germline V gene (reference sequence). The CDR3 is 14 residues long. With 0 bases clipped from V and 8 bases from J, the junction kept 4 bases outside the gene matches.